This paragraph reports one T cell receptor beta chain. Without the conserved terminal phenylalanine or tryptophan, this CDR3 likely stems from a read error. Axillary draining lymph nodes of breast cancer patients supplied the node samples. The source of the sample is a study of breast tumors, draining lymph nodes, adjacent tissues. CDR1 and CDR2 (germline): LNHDA, SQIVND (reference sequence). V lost 0 bases to trimming and J lost 2 bases, with 5 bases between them. The CDR3 covers 14 residues. TCRdb itself ran the multiplex PCR reads through MiXCR, one entry per CDR3 protein. The sample has some 130,000 distinct CDR3 sequences, 21% seen once.

What was sequenced was axillary lymph node tissue. The chain uses TRBV19 and TRBJ1-5, with a possible D match to TRBD1 (5 bases). This receptor was identified in a female donor with breast cancer. Some clones in this sample may be carry-over from other donors' samples. The CDR3: CASSIEGGNQPQHS. The CDR3 DNA reads as TGTGCCAGTAGTATAGAAGGGGGCAATCAGCCCCAGCATTCT.